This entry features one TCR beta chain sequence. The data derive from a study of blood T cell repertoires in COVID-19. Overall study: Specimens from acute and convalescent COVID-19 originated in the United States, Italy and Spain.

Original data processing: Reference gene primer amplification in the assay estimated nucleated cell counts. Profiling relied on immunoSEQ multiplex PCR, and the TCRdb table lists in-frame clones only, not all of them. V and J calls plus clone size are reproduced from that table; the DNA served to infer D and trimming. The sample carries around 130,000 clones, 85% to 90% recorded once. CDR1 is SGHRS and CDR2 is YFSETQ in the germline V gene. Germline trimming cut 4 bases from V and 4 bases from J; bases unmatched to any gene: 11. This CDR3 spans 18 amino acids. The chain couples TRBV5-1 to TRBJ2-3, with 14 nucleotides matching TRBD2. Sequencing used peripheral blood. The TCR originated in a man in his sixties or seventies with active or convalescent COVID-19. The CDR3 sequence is CASSIGTSGSEVSDTQYF. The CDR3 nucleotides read TGCGCCAGCAGCATAGGGACTAGCGGGAGTGAGGTATCAGATACGCAGTATTTT.